Below, 10 T cell receptor delta chains from the same sample are listed, as sequenced in a study of gamma-delta chains in newborns, infants, children. TCRdb reapplied CATT to the reads. The data contain several thousand delta-chain clones, 2% to 2.5% of them singletons. Sequencing was carried out using blood. Receptor source: a child who was a newborn, infant or young child, either healthy, febrile or measles-vaccinated (not recorded which).

About this clone: Being one base from a much bigger clone, this may be a read error. Other DNA sequences in the same sample also yield this CDR3. The chain joins TRDV2 to TRDJ3; 12 nucleotides line up with TRDD3. Per the germline V gene, CDR1 is GEAIGNYY and CDR2 is EKD. This CDR3 contains 20 residues. The DNA for the CDR3 is TGTGCCTGTGACCCTCTACTGGGGGATACAAAGTCCTGGGACACCCGCCAGATGTTTTTC. It yields the protein CACDPLLGDTKSWDTRQMFF.

This clone was seen a few times. The protein TCRdb lists belongs to a much larger clone and differs from this DNA's translation at residue 10, which points to a read error; the protein shown is made from the DNA. The chain employs TRDV2 and TRDJ3; D unclear. The CDR3 extends over 19 amino acids. Trimming shortened V by 0 bases and J by 0 bases, and 14 bases separated the two germline ends. CDR1 is GEAIGNYY, CDR2 EKD, per germline. This chain's CDR3 is CACDTAGSPISWDTRQMFF. CDR3 in DNA: TGTGCCTGTGACACCGCGGGTTCCCCGATCTCCTGGGACACCCGACAGATGTTTTTC.

This clone was detected a few times. TCRdb pairs this DNA with a much larger clone's protein that differs at residue 10, likely a read error; the protein shown was translated from the DNA. The chain combines TRAV29/DV5 with TRDJ1; possible D gene TRDD3, 5 bases. Between the trimmed V and J ends, which lost 1 base and 3 bases, there was a span of 16 bases. CDR3 size: 15 residues. The germline V gene encodes CDR1 NSMFDY and CDR2 ISSIKDK. CDR3 coding DNA: TGTGCAGCAAGCTGGGATGGGGTAGAGGCCGATAAACTCATCTTT. Its translation is CAASWDGVEADKLIF.

In its sample, this clone was seen a few times. This may stem from a read error, because a much larger clone lies one nucleotide away. Other nucleotide sequences from this sample produce the same CDR3. The CDR3 nucleotides read TGTGCCTGTGACCGACTTTACTGGGGGGCAAGCTCCTGGGACACCCGCCAGATGTTTTTC. Translating it yields CACDRLYWGASSWDTRQMFF. This sequence joins TRDV2 and TRDJ3; 8 positions match TRDD3. Per the germline V gene, CDR1 is GEAIGNYY and CDR2 is EKD. The CDR3 length is 20 residues.

On this clone itself: The mismatch at residue 11 between this DNA's translation and the TCRdb protein of a much larger clone likely reflects a read error; the protein shown is translated from the DNA. The rearrangement joins TRDV2 to TRDJ3, with 8 nucleotides matching TRDD3. V was pared by 4 bases and J by 2 bases, with 12 bases of the junction left unmatched. Germline values: CDR1 GEAIGNYY, CDR2 EKD. CDR3 length equals 19 residues. CDR3 in amino acids: CACDTLLGARPWDTRQMFF. DNA for the CDR3: TGTGCCTGTGATACCTTACTGGGGGCTCGCCCCTGGGACACCCGACAGATGTTTTTC.

This clone was detected ten times or more. A much larger clone sits a single nucleotide away, making a read error possible. The sample has other DNA sequences that encode this CDR3 too. The V and J genes are TRDV2 and TRDJ2, with D possibly being TRDD3 (6 bases). The CDR3 length is 16 residues. The germline V gene encodes CDR1 GEAIGNYY and CDR2 EKD. V was shortened by 0 bases and J by 2 bases, with 12 bases between the two germline ends. As DNA, the CDR3 is TGTGCCTGTGACACCGTTGGGGGGTACTTGACAGCACAACTCTTCTTT. Protein product: CACDTVGGYLTAQLFF.

This clone was counted only a few times. TCRdb has a much larger clone's protein, which differs at residue 11 from the translation of this DNA, likely because of a read error; what is shown is the protein translated from the DNA. This sequence joins TRDV2 and TRDJ3, with D possibly being TRDD3 (5 bases). Germline CDR1 reads GEAIGNYY; CDR2 reads EKD. The CDR3 is 16 amino acids. CDR3 residues: CACDALSSWDIRQMFF. CDR3 bases: TGTGCCTGTGACGCGCTGAGCTCCTGGGACATCCGACAGATGTTTTTC.

The chain recombines TRDV2 with TRDJ3, with 13 bases that match TRDD3. The CDR3 has 19 residues. Germline assignment: CDR1 GEAIGNYY and CDR2 EKD. Trimming cost V 4 bases and J 0 bases; bases outside gene matches: 5. CDR3 loop: CACDPTGGYGSWDTRQMFF. The CDR3 coding sequence is TGTGCCTGTGATCCTACTGGGGGATACGGCTCCTGGGACACCCGACAGATGTTTTTC.

The sample holds a few counts of this clone. This probably arose from a read error, given a far larger clone one base away. This sample also contains other DNA sequences that code for the same CDR3. The V call is TRDV2, the J call TRDJ3; D is unclear. The CDR3 has 17 residues. V was trimmed by 0 bases and J by 4 bases, leaving 12 bases between them. CDR1 is GEAIGNYY, CDR2 EKD, per germline. The CDR3 here is CACDTEGDSWDTRQMFF. The CDR3 DNA reads TGTGCCTGTGACACCGAGGGTGACTCTTGGGACACCCGACAGATGTTTTTC.

A word on this clone: This may come from a read error, since a much larger clone is one base off. The chain joins TRDV2 to TRDJ3, with TRDD3 matching 8 bases. The V gene's germline CDR1 is GEAIGNYY and CDR2 EKD. The ends lost 3 bases at V and 0 bases at J; junction bases unmatched: 12. CDR3 length equals 20 residues. The CDR3 loop is CACDRVLGGGSSWDTRQMFF. The CDR3 DNA sequence: TGTGCCTGTGACCGTGTACTGGGGGGTGGGAGCTCCTGGGACACCCGACAGATGTTTTTC.